One sample yielded the 19 T cell receptor beta chains listed below, sequenced in a study of B cell selection in AIRE deficiency. The protocol was immunoSEQ multiplex PCR, while the TCRdb copy is restricted to in-frame clones and leaves out a portion. The sample has over 20,000 clones, over 90% seen once. Regulatory T cells were sorted as CD4+CD25hiCD127low/negative cells. Sequencing input: CD4+CD25+ Tregs sorted from PBMCs. These receptors all come from a human donor in good health.

The chain is built from TRBV5-6 and TRBJ1-2; D might be TRBD1 (5 bases). The CDR3 length is 14 residues. CDR1 and CDR2 (germline): SGHDT, YYEEEE. The V gene lost 0 bases and the J gene lost 3 bases, with 9 bases spanning the gap. CDR3 sequence (DNA): TGTGCCAGCAGCTTGGTGGCCAGGGACTATGGCTACACCTTC. Protein product: CASSLVARDYGYTF.

The V gene is TRBV14, the J gene TRBJ2-3, with TRBD2 matching over 10 bases. Germline V gene lookup returns CDR1 SGHDN and CDR2 FVKESK. Trimming cost V 0 bases and J 0 bases; bases outside gene matches: 18. The CDR3 loop spans 22 amino acids. The CDR3 nucleotides read TGTGCCAGCAGCCAAGATAACAGCGGGGGGGCCTACCGGAACCCTAGCACAGATACGCAGTATTTT. This translates into CASSQDNSGGAYRNPSTDTQYF. The complete variable domain, with remaining parts taken from reference TRBV14 and TRBJ2-3, reads EAGVTQFPSHSVIEKGQTVTLRCDPISGHDNLYWYRRVMGKEIKFLLHFVKESKQDESGMPNNRFLAERTGGTYSTLKVQPAELEDSGVYFCASSQDNSGGAYRNPSTDTQYFGPGTRLTVL.

For this clone: Other DNA sequences in the sample encode the same CDR3. V is TRBV5-1 and J is TRBJ2-1; 13 bases are a match to TRBD2. Germline V gene data show CDR1 as SGHRS and CDR2 as YFSETQ. J gave up 9 bases and V 0 bases, and 0 bases lay outside the gene matches. CDR3 length equals 14 residues. The DNA for the CDR3 is TGCGCCAGCAGCTTGGGGACTAGCGGGAGTGAGCAGTTCTTC. It translates to CASSLGTSGSEQFF.

The chain combines TRBV27 with TRBJ2-3, with 11 bases lining up with TRBD2. After removal of 5 bases from V and 2 bases from J, the junction contained 9 bases not matched to a gene. The CDR3 runs 17 residues. CDR1 and CDR2 from the germline V gene are MNHEY and SMNVEV (reference sequence). The CDR3 DNA sequence: TGTGCCAGCAGTCAACTAGCGGGGGTGTTTTTCACAGATACGCAGTATTTT. Its protein product is CASSQLAGVFFTDTQYF.

This chain joins TRBV6-6 and TRBJ1-2; 10 positions agree with TRBD1. Looked up from germline, CDR1 is MNHNY and CDR2 is SVGAGI (reference sequence). V shed 2 bases and J 8 bases; nucleotides not matched to a gene: 5. The CDR3 has 14 residues. The CDR3 region has the DNA TGTGCCAGCAGTTACGGGACAGGGGCGGGGGGCTACACCTTC. This translates into CASSYGTGAGGYTF.

V usage is TRBV9 and J usage is TRBJ1-4; D uncertain. The CDR3 spans 15 residues. Germline V gene data show CDR1 as SGDLS and CDR2 as YYNGEE. V was cut by 0 bases and J by 0 bases, with 6 bases left in between. Here the CDR3 reads CASSVGTSTNEKLFF. As DNA, the CDR3 is TGTGCCAGCAGCGTAGGGACCTCAACTAATGAAAAACTGTTTTTT.

This rearrangement joins TRBV6-4 to TRBJ2-1, with 7 bases that match TRBD2. This CDR3 region has 19 residues. The junction had 18 bases not matched to a gene; V was cut back by 7 bases and J by 0 bases. Per the germline V gene, CDR1 is MRHNA and CDR2 is SNTAGT. CDR3 sequence reads: CASTRTGGGRACSYNEQFF. The CDR3, as DNA: TGTGCCAGCACCAGGACTGGCGGGGGACGCGCTTGCTCCTACAATGAGCAGTTCTTC.

Here the CDR3 DNA reads TGTGCCAGCAGTTTGATGGATACGCAGTATTTT. It specifies CASSLMDTQYF. V and J are TRBV27 and TRBJ2-3; D is undetermined. The V and J ends lost 3 bases and 6 bases respectively, with 4 bases between them. The CDR3 consists of 11 residues. Germline V CDR1 and CDR2: MNHEY, SMNVEV (reference sequence).

CDR3 sequence (DNA): TGTGCCAGCTCCCTCCAGGGTATCTACTATGGCTACACCTTC. Amino acids: CASSLQGIYYGYTF. The chain couples TRBV18 to TRBJ1-2, with a tentative D call TRBD1 (5 bases). CDR1 is KGHSH, CDR2 LQKENI, per germline. Trimming removed 6 bases from V and 3 bases from J, with 14 bases in between. The CDR3 length is 14 residues.

This rearrangement joins TRBV7-3 to TRBJ2-1; the D gene is possibly TRBD2 (7 bases). V gave up 2 bases and J gave up 3 bases, with 11 bases separating them. The CDR3 consists of 15 residues. The germline CDR1 and CDR2 sequences are SGHTA and FQGTGA. The DNA for the CDR3 is TGTGCCAGCAGCTTATTCGGGGGGCGCTACAATGAGCAGTTCTTC. It is translated as CASSLFGGRYNEQFF.

This CDR3 reads CSVGTAERAEAFF. The CDR3 nucleotides are TGCAGCGTTGGGACGGCTGAACGGGCTGAAGCTTTCTTT. This chain links TRBV29-1 with TRBJ1-1; no reliable D call. V gave up 4 bases and J gave up 6 bases, with 15 bases separating them. Germline CDR1 reads SQVTM; CDR2 reads ANQGSEA. The CDR3 covers 13 residues.

V usage is TRBV5-1 and J usage is TRBJ2-4, with 7 bases identical to TRBD1. CDR1 is SGHRS, CDR2 YFSETQ, per germline. With 4 bases clipped from V and 1 base from J, the junction kept 2 bases outside the gene matches. The CDR3 extends over 14 amino acids. DNA for the CDR3: TGCGCCAGCAGCCAGGACAGGGCCAAAAACATTCAGTACTTC. Translated, it gives CASSQDRAKNIQYF.

The chain combines TRBV7-6 with TRBJ1-2, with a weak D call TRBD1 (5 bases). Germline V gene lookup returns CDR1 SGHVS and CDR2 FNYEAQ. The CDR3 loop spans 15 amino acids. V was shortened by 5 bases and J by 5 bases, with 18 bases between the two germline ends. CDR3 protein: CASSPSDRENYGYTF. The CDR3 DNA reads as TGTGCCAGCAGCCCATCCGACAGAGAAAATTATGGCTACACCTTC.

The genes are TRBV6-1 and TRBJ1-1, with 7 bases identical to TRBD1. V was clipped by 7 bases and J by 7 bases; unmatched bases: 9. This CDR3 has 13 amino acids. Germline V lookup: CDR1 MNHNS, CDR2 SASEGT. The CDR3 protein is CASTRGGTVEAFF. The CDR3 DNA sequence: TGTGCCAGCACTCGCGGCGGGACAGTTGAAGCTTTCTTT.

This chain joins TRBV5-1 and TRBJ2-7, with D possibly TRBD1 on 5 matching bases. The CDR3 length is 15 residues. CDR1 SGHRS and CDR2 YFSETQ come from the germline V gene. Trimming took 2 bases from V and 6 from J, leaving 18 bases between them. In DNA form, the CDR3 reads TGCGCCAGCAGCTTTTCCAGGGCTAGGGTCAGCGAGCAGTACTTC. Translating it yields CASSFSRARVSEQYF.

The CDR3, as DNA: TGTGCCAGCAGCTTGGAACCGGGGAACACCGGGGAGCTGTTTTTT. It encodes CASSLEPGNTGELFF. The V gene is TRBV4-2, the J gene TRBJ2-2; D is ambiguous. V gave up 5 bases and J gave up 1 base, with 11 bases separating them. Germline V gives CDR1 LGHNA, CDR2 YNFKEQ. CDR3 length: 15 residues.

This chain connects TRBV15 to TRBJ2-7; 9 bases agree with TRBD1. The V and J ends lost 1 base and 7 bases, in that order; junction bases with no gene match: 8. Germline V lookup: CDR1 LNHNV, CDR2 YYDKDF (reference sequence). CDR3 size: 15 residues. The CDR3 nucleotides are TGTGCCACCAGCAGAGTCCTACAGGGGGCTGGGGAGCAGTACTTC. This codes for CATSRVLQGAGEQYF.

The rearrangement uses TRBV5-6 and TRBJ1-1; perhaps TRBD1 as D (5 bases). V gave up 2 bases and J gave up 7 bases, with 12 bases separating them. Per germline, CDR1 SGHDT and CDR2 YYEEEE. The CDR3 has 13 residues. CDR3 amino acids: CASSFSGLIEAFF. DNA for the CDR3: TGTGCCAGCAGCTTCTCAGGGCTAATTGAAGCTTTCTTT.

This clone has just one count. This chain connects TRBV6-1 to TRBJ1-3; unclear D gene. The germline V and J ends were trimmed by 2 bases and 4 bases, with 9 bases remaining between them. The V gene's germline CDR1 is MNHNS and CDR2 SASEGT. This CDR3 is 14 amino acids long. The CDR3 reads CASSERAMGNTIYF. CDR3 DNA sequence: TGTGCCAGCAGTGAACGTGCCATGGGAAACACCATATATTTT.